The entry that follows covers one T cell receptor (beta chain) sequence. What it recognizes is unknown. Chemo-refractory metastatic non-small-cell lung cancer patients received focal radiation with ipilimumab CTLA-4 blockade. This record comes from a study of radiotherapy plus CTLA-4 blockade in lung cancer. At the level of the study: Objective response rate was about 19%; disease control rate, around 30%. The study's findings and limits: An expansion of tumor-derived TCR clones occurred in blood after radiotherapy plus ipilimumab. Reports identified early blood T cell clone dynamics, with interferon-beta, as the best response predictor.

The V end lost 2 bases, the J end lost 1 base, and 9 bases lay between the germline ends. Germline lookup yields CDR1 SGHAT and CDR2 FQDESV (reference sequence). This CDR3 contains 14 residues. Sequencing used immunoSEQ multiplex PCR; TCRdb keeps in-frame clones, though not all of them. This sample has some 120,000 clones; roughly 86% occur once, and the top ten carry about 3.3%. The specimen was peripheral blood, collected from a patient treated with radiotherapy plus ipilimumab. This TCR came from a human donor with non-small cell lung cancer that progressed on radiotherapy plus ipilimumab. Some clones in this sample may be carry-over from other donors' samples. The rearrangement joins TRBV11-1 to TRBJ2-7; D is ambiguous. The DNA for the CDR3 is TGTGCCAGCAGCTTAACCTCGGAGTCCTACGAGCAGTACTTC. Its translation: CASSLTSESYEQYF.